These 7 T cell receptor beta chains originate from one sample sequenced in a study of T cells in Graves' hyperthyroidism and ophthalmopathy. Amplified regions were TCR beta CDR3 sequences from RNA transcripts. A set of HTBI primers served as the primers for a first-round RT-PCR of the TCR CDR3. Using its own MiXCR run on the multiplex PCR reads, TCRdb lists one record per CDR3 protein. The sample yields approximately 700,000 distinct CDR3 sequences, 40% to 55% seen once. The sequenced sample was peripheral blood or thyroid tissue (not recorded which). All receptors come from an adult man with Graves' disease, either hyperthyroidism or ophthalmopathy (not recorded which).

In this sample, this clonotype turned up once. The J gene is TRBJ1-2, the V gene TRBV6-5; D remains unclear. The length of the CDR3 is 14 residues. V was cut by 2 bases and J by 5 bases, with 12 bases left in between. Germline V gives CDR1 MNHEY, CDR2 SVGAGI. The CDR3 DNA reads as TGTGCCAGCAGTTACAGGGATGAGAGATATGGCTACACCTTC. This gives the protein CASSYRDERYGYTF.

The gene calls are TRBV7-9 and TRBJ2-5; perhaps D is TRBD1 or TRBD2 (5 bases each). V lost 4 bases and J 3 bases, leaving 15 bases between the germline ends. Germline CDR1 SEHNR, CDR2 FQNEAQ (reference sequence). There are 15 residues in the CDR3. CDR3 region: CASSSEFGTKETQYF. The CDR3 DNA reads TGTGCCAGCAGCTCCGAATTTGGGACGAAAGAGACCCAGTACTTC.

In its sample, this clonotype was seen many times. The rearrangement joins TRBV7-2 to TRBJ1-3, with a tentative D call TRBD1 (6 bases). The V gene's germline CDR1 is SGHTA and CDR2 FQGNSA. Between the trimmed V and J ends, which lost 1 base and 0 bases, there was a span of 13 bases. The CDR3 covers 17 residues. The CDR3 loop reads CASSLGTAAFSGNTIYF. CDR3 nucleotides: TGTGCCAGCAGCTTAGGGACAGCCGCGTTCTCTGGAAACACCATATATTTT. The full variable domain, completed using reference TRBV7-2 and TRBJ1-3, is GAGVSQSPSNKVTEKGKDVELRCDPISGHTALYWYRQSLGQGLEFLIYFQGNSAPDKSGLPSDRFSAERTGGSVSTLTIQRTQQEDSAVYLCASSLGTAAFSGNTIYFGEGSWLTVV.

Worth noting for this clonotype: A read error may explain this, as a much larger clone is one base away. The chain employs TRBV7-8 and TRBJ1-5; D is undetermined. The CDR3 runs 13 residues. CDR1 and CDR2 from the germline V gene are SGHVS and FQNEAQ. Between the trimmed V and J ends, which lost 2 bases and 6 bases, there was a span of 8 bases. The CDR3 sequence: CASSLTDRQPQHF. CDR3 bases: TGTGCCAGCAGCTTAACGGACCGTCAGCCCCAGCATTTT.

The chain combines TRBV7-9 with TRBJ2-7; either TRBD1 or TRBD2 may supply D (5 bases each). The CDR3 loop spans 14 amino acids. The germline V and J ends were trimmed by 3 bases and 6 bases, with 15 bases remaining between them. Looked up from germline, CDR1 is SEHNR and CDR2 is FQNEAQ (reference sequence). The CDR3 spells CASSLAGTTGEQYF. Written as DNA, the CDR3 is TGTGCCAGCAGCTTGGCCGGGACCACCGGCGAGCAGTACTTC.

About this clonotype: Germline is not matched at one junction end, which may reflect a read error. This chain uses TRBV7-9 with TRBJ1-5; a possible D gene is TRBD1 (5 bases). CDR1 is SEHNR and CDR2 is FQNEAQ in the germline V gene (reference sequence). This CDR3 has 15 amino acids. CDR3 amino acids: CAGSSSWGGNQPQHF. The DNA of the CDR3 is TGTGCCGGCAGCTCCTCATGGGGGGGCAATCAGCCCCAGCATTTT.

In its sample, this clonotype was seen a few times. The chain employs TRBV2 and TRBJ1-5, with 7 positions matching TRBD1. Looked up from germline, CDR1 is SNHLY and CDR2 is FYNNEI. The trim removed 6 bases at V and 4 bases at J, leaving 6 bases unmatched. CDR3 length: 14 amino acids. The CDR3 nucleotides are TGTGCCAGCAGGGACACAGGGGTAAATCAGCCCCAGCATTTT. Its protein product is CASRDTGVNQPQHF.